The 10 T cell receptor beta chains listed next were all sequenced from one sample in a study of blood T cell repertoires in COVID-19. TCRdb's table, derived via immunoSEQ multiplex PCR, lists solely in-frame clones and lacks some. In the table there are some 42,000 clones, about 77% of which are singletons. Sequencing was carried out using peripheral blood. Source of these receptors: a woman in her 70s with acute or convalescent COVID-19.

The chain combines TRBV21-1 with TRBJ2-7; the table's D call TRBD2 went unverified against the DNA. TRBV21-1 is assigned pseudogene status. This CDR3 spans 15 amino acids. CDR3 nucleotides: TGTGCCAGCAGCAGACTAGCGGGAAGATCCTACGAGCAGTACTTC. Translation: CASSRLAGRSYEQYF.

V usage is TRBV11-2 and J usage is TRBJ2-3, with TRBD2 matching over 11 bases. Germline V gene data show CDR1 as SGHAT and CDR2 as FQNNGV. There are 17 residues in the CDR3. J was trimmed by 3 bases and V by 2 bases; bases with no gene match: 7. The CDR3 region is CASSLWISGGGTDTQYF. In DNA form, the CDR3 reads TGTGCCAGCAGCTTATGGATTAGCGGGGGGGGAACAGATACGCAGTATTTT.

The chain has TRBV27 and TRBJ2-1; possible D gene TRBD1, 6 bases. Germline V gene data show CDR1 as MNHEY and CDR2 as SMNVEV (reference sequence). The CDR3 runs to 14 residues. The V end was cut by 6 bases, the J end by 10 bases, with 19 bases between. CDR3 DNA sequence: TGTGCCAGCAGCTACCTCCCGAGCCAGGGGGAGCAGTTCTTC. It specifies CASSYLPSQGEQFF.

This sequence joins TRBV19 and TRBJ1-6, with D possibly matching TRBD1 (6 bases). This CDR3 is 15 amino acids long. The germline CDR1 and CDR2 sequences are LNHDA and SQIVND (reference sequence). Between the trimmed V and J ends, which lost 3 bases and 11 bases, there was a span of 17 bases. CDR3 nucleotides: TGTGCCAGTAGTATGAATCAACAGGGTGGAACACCCCTCCACTTT. Its translation: CASSMNQQGGTPLHF.

The V gene is TRBV15, the J gene TRBJ1-4, with a weak D call TRBD1 (6 bases). This CDR3 has 16 amino acids. V was pared by 1 base and J by 10 bases, with 19 bases between. Germline CDR1 LNHNV, CDR2 YYDKDF (reference sequence). CDR3 DNA: TGTGCCACCAGCAGAGGTCCGGGACAAGGGTCCGGAAAACTGTTTTTT. Translated: CATSRGPGQGSGKLFF.

The V gene is TRBV10-2, the J gene TRBJ1-3; possibly TRBD1 for D (5 bases). CDR1 and CDR2 (germline): WSHSY, SAAADI. Trimming pared 4 bases from V and 0 bases from J, leaving 22 bases between. CDR3 length: 19 amino acids. Here the CDR3 reads CASSGIRVQSYISGNTIYF. CDR3 sequence (DNA): TGCGCCAGCAGTGGGATCAGGGTCCAGTCCTATATCTCTGGAAACACCATATATTTT.

This clone showed up just a few times. The rearrangement links TRBV9 to TRBJ2-2, with a weak D call TRBD1 (5 bases). The germline V gene encodes CDR1 SGDLS and CDR2 YYNGEE. CDR3 size: 17 residues. V lost 6 bases, J lost 5 bases, and 23 bases lay in between. CDR3 protein: CASIPSSQGVVTGELFF. Here the CDR3 DNA reads TGTGCCAGCATCCCATCGTCCCAGGGCGTCGTTACCGGGGAGCTGTTTTTT.

The V gene is TRBV4-1, the J gene TRBJ2-3; TRBD2 matches at 15 bases. The CDR3 runs 17 residues. J lost 6 bases, V lost 0 bases, and 4 bases had no gene match. Germline V gene lookup returns CDR1 MGHRA and CDR2 YSYEKL. CDR3 nucleotides: TGCGCCAGCAGCCAAGAGGGACTAGCGGGGGGATGGGATACGCAGTATTTT. Its translation: CASSQEGLAGGWDTQYF.

V is TRBV6-5 and J is TRBJ1-3, with D hard to call. The CDR3 covers 14 residues. The germline gives CDR1 MNHEY, CDR2 SVGAGI. Trimming cost V 6 bases and J 1 base, with 10 bases left between them. The CDR3 spells CASSPARSGNTIYF. The CDR3 region has the DNA TGTGCCAGCAGCCCCGCGAGGTCTGGAAACACCATATATTTT.

The chain is built from TRBV10-2 and TRBJ2-7; D unresolved. Looked up from germline, CDR1 is WSHSY and CDR2 is SAAADI. This CDR3 comprises 12 residues. V shed 3 bases and J shed 3 bases, with 6 bases lying between them. The CDR3 loop is CASSDAGYEQYF. The CDR3 DNA reads as TGCGCCAGCAGTGACGCCGGCTACGAGCAGTACTTC.